This entry describes one T cell receptor (beta chain). Other DNA sequences in this sample translate to the same CDR3. These data come from a study of OX40 agonist ivuxolimab in advanced cancers. In the study overall: Ivuxolimab is a fully human IgG2 antibody that activates OX40 (CD134).

Autoimmune disease history or systemic immunosuppression disqualified patients. V gave up 6 bases and J gave up 1 base, with 9 bases separating them. Per germline, CDR1 SEHNR and CDR2 FQNEAQ (reference sequence). The length of the CDR3 is 13 residues. Only in-frame clones appear in the TCRdb table, and some are missing; sequencing was by immunoSEQ multiplex PCR. The sample has about 58,000 clones, roughly nine tenths seen once; the top ten hold 0.76%. Specimen: CD4+ or CD8+ T cells sorted from blood, collected in a trial of the OX40 agonist ivuxolimab. The clonotype comes from an adult with an advanced solid tumor such as melanoma, head and neck, liver or kidney cancer. The chain uses TRBV7-9 and TRBJ1-1; D not resolved. In nucleotides, the CDR3 is TGTGCCAGCAGTCCAACAGCGAACACTGAAGCTTTCTTT. Its translation is CASSPTANTEAFF.